These 6 T cell receptor beta chains were sequenced from one sample in a study of T cells in Graves' hyperthyroidism and ophthalmopathy. The source material, RNA transcripts, was used to amplify TCR beta CDR3 regions. RT-PCR in the first round (using the HTBI primer set) targeted the TCR CDR3. TCRdb re-derived calls from the multiplex PCR reads in MiXCR, one entry per CDR3 protein. The table lists approximately 300,000 distinct CDR3 sequences, over 15% of them singletons, with around 33% in the top ten. The sample comprised blood. The receptors shown here come from a man aged 25-40 years with Graves' hyperthyroidism.

This clonotype was detected many times. The rearrangement links TRBV5-1 to TRBJ2-3; unclear D gene. Germline V gives CDR1 SGHRS, CDR2 YFSETQ. This CDR3 comprises 14 residues. V lost 4 bases and J lost 2, with 11 bases in between. The CDR3 DNA is TGCGCCAGCAGCCCGGACGGATCCACAGATACGCAGTATTTT. Translating gives CASSPDGSTDTQYF.

This chain uses TRBV12-3 or TRBV12-4 with TRBJ2-2; weak D call: TRBD1 (5 bases). Trimming removed 8 bases at V and 6 bases at J, with 13 bases between. This CDR3 comprises 13 residues. The CDR3 DNA sequence: TGTGCCAGCGTCTACAGGAGTCCCGGGGAGCTGTTTTTT. Translating gives CASVYRSPGELFF.

This chain links TRBV29-1 with TRBJ2-3, with TRBD2 matching over 7 bases. This CDR3 region has 14 residues. The ends lost 6 bases at V and 0 bases at J; junction bases unmatched: 6. Germline assignment: CDR1 SQVTM and CDR2 ANQGSEA. The CDR3 nucleotides read TGCAGCGTAGCGGGAAGAGCCAGCACAGATACGCAGTATTTT. This sequence encodes CSVAGRASTDTQYF.

This clonotype was seen many times. The chain is built from TRBV30 and TRBJ2-1; D might be TRBD1 (6 bases). CDR1 is GTSNPN and CDR2 is SVGIG in the germline V gene (reference sequence). V lost 6 bases and J lost 2, with 11 bases in between. This CDR3 comprises 13 residues. CDR3 sequence: CACQTGTYNEQFF. As DNA, the CDR3 is TGTGCCTGCCAGACAGGTACCTACAATGAGCAGTTCTTC.

This chain uses TRBV7-3 with TRBJ2-3; D unclear. V dropped 4 bases and J dropped 6 bases, with 11 bases sitting between them. There are 13 residues in the CDR3. Germline assignment: CDR1 SGHTA and CDR2 FQGTGA. This chain's CDR3 is CASSSTPLDTQYF. The CDR3 region has the DNA TGTGCCAGCAGCTCCACACCCCTCGATACGCAGTATTTT.

This clonotype came up a few times. The chain has TRBV4-1 and TRBJ2-2; possible D gene TRBD1, 5 bases. V was pared by 4 bases and J by 5 bases, with 11 bases between. Per the germline V gene, CDR1 is MGHRA and CDR2 is YSYEKL. The length of the CDR3 is 14 residues. This CDR3 is CASSRPGRTGELFF. The DNA for the CDR3 is TGCGCCAGCAGCCGCCCAGGGCGGACCGGGGAGCTGTTTTTT.